A selection of T cell receptor beta chains follows, all from one sample in a study of T-cell memory formation after mild COVID-19. TCRdb itself ran the 5' RACE reads through MiXCR, one entry per CDR3 protein. This sample has 170,000 or so distinct CDR3 sequences, with 20% to 25% found just once. The sequenced material came from PBMCs or a T cell subset sorted from them (not recorded which). The receptors come from an adult woman who had mild COVID-19 (a few samples of this study predate the infection). Cell type and time point are not known. The CDR3 runs from the conserved cysteine through the conserved F or W. The order of the fields is J gene, D gene, V gene, clone size, CDR3 protein, CDR3 DNA. A D gene is named only where the DNA matches it firmly. Rows may omit the clone size; those that give it use once, few, many or a size class.

>TRBJ2-1|NA|TRBV10-3|NA
CAISEGNYNEQFF
TGTGCCATCAGTGAAGGGAATTACAATGAGCAGTTCTTC
>TRBJ2-7|NA|TRBV4-2|NA
CASSQTGLSYEQYF
TGTGCCAGCAGCCAAACGGGACTTTCCTACGAGCAGTACTTC
>TRBJ2-1|TRBD2|TRBV24-1|few
CATSDAGLALHNEQFF
TGTGCCACCAGTGATGCCGGACTAGCGTTACACAATGAGCAGTTCTTC
>TRBJ2-7|TRBD2|TRBV2|NA
CASGASGRIGYEQYF
TGTGCCAGCGGCGCTAGCGGGAGAATCGGCTACGAGCAGTACTTC
>TRBJ1-5|NA|TRBV5-6|few
CASSLGSQPQHF
TGTGCCAGCAGCTTAGGAAGTCAGCCCCAGCATTTT
>TRBJ2-3|NA|TRBV5-6|NA
CASSSDTTQYF
TGTGCCAGCAGCTCGGATACTACGCAGTATTTT
>TRBJ2-4|NA|TRBV27|few
CASTPPQRSVGKNIQYF
TGTGCCAGCACCCCCCCTCAGCGATCGGTGGGCAAAAACATTCAGTACTTC
>TRBJ2-1|NA|TRBV7-9|NA
CASSLDTVPKGNEQFF
TGTGCCAGCAGCTTAGATACGGTGCCGAAGGGGAATGAGCAGTTCTTC
>TRBJ2-7|NA|TRBV5-6|few
CASSLGVPSDEQYF
TGTGCCAGCAGCTTAGGAGTCCCCTCGGACGAGCAGTACTTC
>TRBJ1-2|NA|TRBV7-9|NA
CASSFGDNDYGYTF
TGTGCCAGCAGCTTTGGGGACAACGACTATGGCTACACCTTC
>TRBJ1-1|NA|TRBV7-9|NA
CASSHYQNTEAFF
TGTGCCAGCAGTCATTATCAGAACACTGAAGCTTTCTTT
>TRBJ2-7|TRBD1|TRBV5-4|few
CASSDRDSSYEQYF
TGTGCCAGCAGCGACCGGGACAGCTCCTACGAGCAGTACTTC
>TRBJ2-3|TRBD1|TRBV7-9|NA
CASSSTTGATDTQYF
TGTGCCAGCAGCTCTACGACAGGGGCGACAGATACGCAGTATTTT
>TRBJ2-2|NA|TRBV5-1|NA
CASSSRDPTGELFF
TGCGCCAGCAGCAGCCGGGACCCGACCGGGGAGCTGTTTTTT
>TRBJ2-7|NA|TRBV6-5|NA
CASSRDWRDRSSYEQYF
TGTGCCAGCAGCCGGGATTGGAGAGACAGAAGCTCCTACGAGCAGTACTTC
>TRBJ2-1|NA|TRBV24-1|few
CATSAEGGPEQFF
TGTGCCACCAGTGCCGAGGGGGGCCCTGAGCAGTTCTTC